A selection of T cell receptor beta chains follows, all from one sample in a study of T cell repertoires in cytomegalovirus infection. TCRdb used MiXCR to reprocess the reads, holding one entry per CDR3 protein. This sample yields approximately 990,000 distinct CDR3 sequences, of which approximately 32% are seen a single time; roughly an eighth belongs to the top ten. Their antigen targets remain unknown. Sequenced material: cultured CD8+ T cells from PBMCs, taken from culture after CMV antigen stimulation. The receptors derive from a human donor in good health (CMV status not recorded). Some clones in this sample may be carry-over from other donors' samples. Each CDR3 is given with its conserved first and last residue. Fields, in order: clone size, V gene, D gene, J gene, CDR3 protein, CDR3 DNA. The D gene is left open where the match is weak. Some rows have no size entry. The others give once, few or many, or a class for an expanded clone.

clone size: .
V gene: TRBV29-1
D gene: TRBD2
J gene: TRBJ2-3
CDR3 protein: CSVPPTLAGGPIDTQYF
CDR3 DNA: TGCAGCGTTCCCCCGACCTTAGCGGGGGGGCCTATAGATACGCAGTATTTT

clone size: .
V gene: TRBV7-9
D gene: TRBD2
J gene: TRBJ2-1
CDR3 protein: CASSFGTSGGREQFF
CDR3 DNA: TGTGCCAGCAGCTTTGGGACTAGCGGGGGGAGGGAGCAGTTCTTC

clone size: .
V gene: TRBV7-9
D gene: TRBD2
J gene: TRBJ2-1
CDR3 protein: CASSSPWTSGGADEQFF
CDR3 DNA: TGTGCCAGCAGCTCTCCATGGACTAGCGGGGGGGCTGATGAGCAGTTCTTC

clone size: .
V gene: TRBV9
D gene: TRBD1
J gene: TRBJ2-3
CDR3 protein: CASSDGTGFDTQYF
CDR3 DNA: TGTGCCAGCAGCGATGGGACAGGCTTTGATACGCAGTATTTT

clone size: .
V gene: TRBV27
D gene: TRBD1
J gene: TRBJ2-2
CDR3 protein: CASRSDRRNTGELFF
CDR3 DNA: TGTGCCAGCAGATCGGACAGGAGGAACACCGGGGAGCTGTTTTTT

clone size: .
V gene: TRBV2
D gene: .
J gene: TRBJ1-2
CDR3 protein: CAIPNPGGYGYTF
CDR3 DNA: TGTGCCATCCCGAACCCCGGGGGCTATGGCTACACCTTC

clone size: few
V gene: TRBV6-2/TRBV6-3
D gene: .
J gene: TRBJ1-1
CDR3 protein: CASIGKGTTEAFF
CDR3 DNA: TGTGCCAGCATCGGCAAGGGGACCACTGAAGCTTTCTTT

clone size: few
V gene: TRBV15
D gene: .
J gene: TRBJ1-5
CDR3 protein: CATSRDRGIQPQHF
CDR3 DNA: TGTGCCACCAGCAGAGATAGGGGAATTCAGCCCCAGCATTTT

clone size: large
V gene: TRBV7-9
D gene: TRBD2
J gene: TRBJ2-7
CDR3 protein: CASRQRGDSYEQYF
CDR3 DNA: TGTGCCAGCAGGCAGCGGGGTGACTCCTACGAGCAGTACTTC

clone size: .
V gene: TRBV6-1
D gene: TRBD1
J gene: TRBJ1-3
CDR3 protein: CASSEDRGYSGNTIYF
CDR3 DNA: TGTGCCAGCAGTGAGGACAGGGGTTACTCTGGAAACACCATATATTTT

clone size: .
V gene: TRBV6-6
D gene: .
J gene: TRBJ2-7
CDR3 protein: CASSNGWAGPSYEQYF
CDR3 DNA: TGTGCCAGCAGTAACGGCTGGGCGGGGCCATCCTACGAGCAGTACTTC

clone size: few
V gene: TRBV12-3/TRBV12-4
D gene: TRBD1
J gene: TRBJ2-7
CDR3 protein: CASSSTGASSYEQYF
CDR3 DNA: TGTGCCAGCAGTTCGACAGGGGCCAGCTCCTACGAGCAGTACTTC

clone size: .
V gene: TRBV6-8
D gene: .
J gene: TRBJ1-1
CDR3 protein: CASRPRGASEAFF
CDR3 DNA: TGTGCCAGCAGACCCCGGGGGGCCAGTGAAGCTTTCTTT

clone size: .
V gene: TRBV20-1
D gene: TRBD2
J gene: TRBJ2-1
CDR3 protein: CSARDNPGGYNEQFF
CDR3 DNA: TGCAGTGCTAGAGATAACCCCGGGGGGTACAATGAGCAGTTCTTC

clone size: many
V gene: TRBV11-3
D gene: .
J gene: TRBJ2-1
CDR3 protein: CASSLALEDEQFF
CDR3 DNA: TGTGCCAGCAGCTTAGCTCTAGAGGATGAGCAGTTCTTC

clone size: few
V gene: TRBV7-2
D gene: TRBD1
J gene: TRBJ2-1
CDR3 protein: CASSHGQGAGEQFF
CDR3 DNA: TGTGCCAGCAGCCACGGACAGGGGGCTGGTGAGCAGTTCTTC

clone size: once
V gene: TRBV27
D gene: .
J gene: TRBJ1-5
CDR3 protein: CASTSGSGLPQHF
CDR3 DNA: TGTGCCAGCACTTCGGGTTCCGGTCTGCCCCAGCATTTT